What follows describes a single TCR beta chain. Its antigen remains unknown. This sample was included in a study of beta chain features in type 1 diabetes. The study reverse transcribed the entire isolated RNA, so it sequenced expressed TCRB transcripts. Method: immunoSEQ multiplex PCR; TCRdb's copy keeps in-frame clones and lacks some. The sample contains approximately 280,000 clones, around 16% of which appear only once. Study-wide findings and caveats: Among all four CD4+ subsets, Type 1 diabetes patients had TCRB CDR3s that were moderately but significantly shorter.

Germline V gene sequence: CDR1 GTSNPN, CDR2 SVGIG (reference sequence). This CDR3 spans 15 amino acids. The germline V and J ends were trimmed by 3 bases and 3 bases, with 16 bases remaining between them. The chain combines TRBV30 with TRBJ2-3; D might be TRBD2 (5 bases). Sequenced input: naive CD4+ T cells from blood. The source of this sequence is a man aged 18 to 30 with type 1 diabetes. This chain's CDR3 is CAWSHVRSGTDTQYF. The CDR3 nucleotides read TGTGCCTGGAGCCACGTCCGTTCGGGAACAGATACGCAGTATTTT.